Listed here are 22 T cell receptor beta chains from one sample, sequenced in a study of T cell responses to AZD1222 COVID-19 vaccine. TCRdb's table, derived via immunoSEQ multiplex PCR, lists solely in-frame clones and lacks some. Altogether roughly 77,000 clones are present, about nine tenths being singletons, with the ten largest covering more than 2.5%. The sample was peripheral blood, taken 28 days after the second AZD1222 dose. These receptors came from an adult who received the AZD1222 COVID-19 vaccine.

This CDR3 is CASSSRQGAGNTIYF. The CDR3 DNA follows: TGTGCCAGCAGCTCCAGACAGGGAGCTGGAAACACCATATATTTT. The chain is built from TRBV11-1 and TRBJ1-3, with 7 bases that match TRBD1. The CDR3 loop spans 15 amino acids. The germline gives CDR1 SGHAT, CDR2 FQDESV (reference sequence). The J segment lost 2 bases and the V segment lost 4 bases, leaving 5 bases of the junction unmatched.

V is TRBV27 and J is TRBJ2-7; 9 nucleotides match TRBD1. J gave up 1 base and V 3 bases, and 7 bases lay outside the gene matches. The CDR3 totals 16 residues. Germline V gene lookup returns CDR1 MNHEY and CDR2 SMNVEV (reference sequence). The chain's CDR3 is CASSFGTGRSSYEQYF. CDR3 DNA sequence: TGTGCCAGCAGTTTCGGGACAGGGCGAAGTTCCTACGAGCAGTACTTC.

The V call is TRBV7-2, the J call TRBJ1-2; TRBD1 might be the D (6 bases). The CDR3 has 15 residues. Trimming took 4 bases from V and 8 from J, leaving 20 bases between them. Germline V gives CDR1 SGHTA, CDR2 FQGNSA. The CDR3 spells CASSYLQGTPSGYTF. CDR3 bases: TGTGCCAGCAGCTACTTACAGGGAACCCCCTCCGGCTACACCTTC.

The chain links TRBV5-6 to TRBJ2-2, with D possibly matching TRBD2 (6 bases). V was trimmed by 4 bases and J by 5 bases, leaving 12 bases between them. The germline V gene has CDR1 SGHDT and CDR2 YYEEEE. This CDR3 contains 14 residues. DNA of the CDR3: TGTGCCAGCAGCGTGGGGACTTGGACCGGGGAGCTGTTTTTT. Protein sequence: CASSVGTWTGELFF.

This clone was observed a handful of times. The chain employs TRBV12-3 or TRBV12-4 and TRBJ2-1; TRBD2 might be the D (5 bases). V was cut by 2 bases and J by 5 bases, with 7 bases left in between. This CDR3 has 13 amino acids. In DNA, the CDR3 is TGTGCCAGCAGTTTACGGGATAACAATGAGCAGTTCTTC. This translates into CASSLRDNNEQFF.

The chain carries TRBV10-3 and TRBJ2-1, with TRBD2 identical over 12 bases. Germline V gene data show CDR1 as ENHRY and CDR2 as SYGVKD. V lost 2 bases to trimming and J lost 0 bases; unmatched junction nucleotides: 2. This CDR3 contains 17 residues. CDR3 sequence reads: CAISEGLAGPSYNEQFF. Here the CDR3 DNA reads TGTGCCATCAGTGAGGGACTAGCGGGACCCTCCTACAATGAGCAGTTCTTC.

V is TRBV5-4 and J is TRBJ2-5; 7 nucleotides line up with TRBD1. V was pared by 4 bases and J by 2 bases, with 2 bases of the junction left unmatched. The CDR3 totals 13 residues. Germline CDR1 is SGHNT and CDR2 is YYREEE (reference sequence). In nucleotides, the CDR3 is TGTGCCAGCAGCATGGGACAGCAAGAGACCCAGTACTTC. Residues: CASSMGQQETQYF.

The V call is TRBV5-8, the J call TRBJ1-5; D gene uncertain. The length of the CDR3 is 12 residues. V lost 0 bases to trimming and J lost 7 bases, with 5 bases between them. CDR1 is SGHTS, CDR2 YDEGEE, per germline. CDR3 in amino acids: CASSLAAQPQHF. The CDR3 DNA is TGTGCCAGCAGCTTGGCCGCGCAGCCCCAGCATTTT.

The chain recombines TRBV19 with TRBJ2-7, with a possible D match to TRBD2 (6 bases). The CDR3 length is 15 residues. Per the germline V gene, CDR1 is LNHDA and CDR2 is SQIVND (reference sequence). V lost 5 bases to trimming and J lost 4 bases, with 18 bases between them. This CDR3 is CASSPLRGDHYEQYF. CDR3 coding DNA: TGTGCCAGTAGTCCCCTTCGCGGGGATCATTACGAGCAGTACTTC. Drawing the rest from reference TRBV19 and TRBJ2-7, the complete variable domain is DGGITQSPKYLFRKEGQNVTLSCEQNLNHDAMYWYRQDPGQGLRLIYYSQIVNDFQKGDIAEGYSVSREKKESFPLTVTSAQKNPTAFYLCASSPLRGDHYEQYFGPGTRLTVT.

The J gene is TRBJ2-5, the V gene TRBV5-1, with no clear D. The germline V gene encodes CDR1 SGHRS and CDR2 YFSETQ. The V end was cut by 2 bases, the J end by 5 bases, with 4 bases between. The CDR3 is made up of 11 amino acids. The CDR3 loop is CASSLDETQYF. The CDR3 DNA sequence: TGCGCCAGCAGCTTAGATGAGACCCAGTACTTC. Filled out from reference TRBV5-1 and TRBJ2-5, the complete variable domain reads KAGVTQTPRYLIKTRGQQVTLSCSPISGHRSVSWYQQTPGQGLQFLFEYFSETQRNKGNFPGRFSGRQFSNSRSEMNVSTLELGDSALYLCASSLDETQYFGPGTRLLVL.

The chain uses TRBV24-1 and TRBJ2-3; D is perhaps TRBD1 or TRBD2 (6 bases each). The CDR3 consists of 18 residues. Germline V lookup: CDR1 KGHDR, CDR2 SFDVKD. Trimming removed 4 bases from V and 1 base from J, with 20 bases in between. The CDR3 region is CATSDPTGGIGGTDTQYF. The CDR3 region has the DNA TGTGCCACCAGTGACCCGACAGGAGGGATTGGAGGCACAGATACGCAGTATTTT.

V and J are TRBV7-9 and TRBJ1-3; 7 bases fit TRBD1. Germline V gene lookup returns CDR1 SEHNR and CDR2 FQNEAQ (reference sequence). With V trimmed by 6 bases and J by 0 bases, 5 bases remained unmatched. This CDR3 spans 15 amino acids. This CDR3 is CASSSDRVSGNTIYF. The CDR3 DNA sequence: TGTGCCAGCAGTTCCGACAGGGTCTCTGGAAACACCATATATTTT.

This chain connects TRBV6-5 to TRBJ1-5, with D unresolved. CDR1 and CDR2 (germline): MNHEY, SVGAGI. The CDR3 length is 14 residues. With 5 bases removed from V and 0 bases from J, the gap between germline ends came to 8 bases. The CDR3: CASSLSYSNQPQHF. CDR3 nucleotides: TGTGCCAGCAGTCTCAGTTATAGCAATCAGCCCCAGCATTTT.

The chain has TRBV29-1 and TRBJ2-2; the D gene is possibly TRBD2 (6 bases). The germline V gene encodes CDR1 SQVTM and CDR2 ANQGSEA. CDR3 size: 13 residues. V was trimmed by 8 bases and J by 5 bases, leaving 15 bases between them. The CDR3 DNA follows: TGCAGCACCATCGGGGGACGAACCGGGGAGCTGTTTTTT. It specifies CSTIGGRTGELFF.

The chain couples TRBV7-9 to TRBJ1-5; possibly TRBD1 for D (5 bases). CDR3 length equals 15 residues. V lost 5 bases and J lost 7, with 18 bases in between. Per the germline V gene, CDR1 is SEHNR and CDR2 is FQNEAQ (reference sequence). CDR3 bases: TGTGCCAGCAGCCCTACCTCGGGGGGAGGCCAGCCCCAGCATTTT. Translation gives CASSPTSGGGQPQHF.

This chain uses TRBV11-3 with TRBJ2-7; possible D gene TRBD1, 6 bases. The CDR3 has 13 residues. The V end lost 1 base, the J end lost 7 bases, and 11 bases lay between the germline ends. Germline CDR1 SGHNT, CDR2 YENEEA. CDR3 in amino acids: CASSLGGRKEQYF. DNA of the CDR3: TGTGCCAGCAGCTTAGGGGGGCGGAAAGAGCAGTACTTC.

V is TRBV7-3 and J is TRBJ1-1; tentatively, D is TRBD1 (6 bases). CDR3 length: 14 amino acids. Germline assignment: CDR1 SGHTA and CDR2 FQGTGA. V was pared by 5 bases and J by 4 bases, with 14 bases between. The CDR3 sequence: CASSPTGSGTEAFF. The CDR3 nucleotides read TGTGCCAGCAGCCCTACAGGGTCGGGCACTGAAGCTTTCTTT.

V and J are TRBV7-2 and TRBJ1-2; tentative D call: TRBD1 (5 bases). Germline CDR1 is SGHTA and CDR2 is FQGNSA. This CDR3 comprises 13 residues. The V end lost 2 bases, the J end lost 3 bases, and 7 bases lay between the germline ends. Here the CDR3 reads CASSLLGDYGYTF. The CDR3 DNA reads as TGTGCCAGCAGCTTATTAGGGGACTATGGCTACACCTTC.

The chain recombines TRBV6-6 with TRBJ1-4; perhaps TRBD1 as D (5 bases). The CDR3 sequence is 14 residues long. Germline CDR1 reads MNHNY; CDR2 reads SVGAGI (reference sequence). V gave up 7 bases and J gave up 3 bases, with 12 bases separating them. In nucleotides, the CDR3 is TGTGCCAGCACCGGGTGGGGGGCTAATGAAAAACTGTTTTTT. It specifies CASTGWGANEKLFF.

This rearrangement joins TRBV30 to TRBJ2-6; D unresolved. The CDR3 spans 12 residues. The V end lost 5 bases, the J end lost 2 bases, and 4 bases lay between the germline ends. CDR1 and CDR2 (germline): GTSNPN, SVGIG (reference sequence). In DNA, the CDR3 is TGTGCCTGGTCAACTGGGGCCAACGTCCTGACTTTC. Translated, it gives CAWSTGANVLTF.

The CDR3 region is CASSEGTVNTEAFF. For the CDR3, the DNA is TGTGCCAGCAGTGAGGGGACAGTAAACACTGAAGCTTTCTTT. The V gene is TRBV2, the J gene TRBJ1-1; 7 bases align to TRBD1. The ends lost 3 bases at V and 2 bases at J; junction bases unmatched: 3. The CDR3 totals 14 residues. Germline V gives CDR1 SNHLY, CDR2 FYNNEI.

This chain joins TRBV18 and TRBJ1-1, with a tentative D call TRBD1 (5 bases). The V and J ends lost 3 bases and 1 base respectively, with 9 bases between them. The CDR3 has 14 residues. The V gene's germline CDR1 is KGHSH and CDR2 LQKENI. The CDR3 coding sequence is TGTGCCAGCTCACCGGGGGTGACGAACACTGAAGCTTTCTTT. Amino acids: CASSPGVTNTEAFF.